The clone carrying this T cell receptor beta chain has just one count. What it binds is unknown. As to time point: late sampling 161 to 241 days after vaccination in a few convalescent patients. Specified treatment: roughly 10-day PBMC culture with coronavirus spike peptide pools or control peptides (ViraFEST assay). This sample was taken from a study of vaccination and CD4 T cells after COVID-19. Across the study: Every culture used as a control got a CEFX pool, an HIV-1 Nef pool, or no peptide.

Cultured CD4+ T cells had their DNA profiled by the Oncomine TCR Beta short-read assay. TCRdb reprocessed the PCR reads via MiXCR and lists one record per CDR3 protein. The top ten hold around 5% of the sample, which has 20,000 to 25,000 distinct CDR3 sequences, roughly 43% seen once. Trimming took 7 bases from V and 0 from J, leaving 9 bases between them. This CDR3 region has 12 residues. CDR1 is SQVTM and CDR2 is ANQGSEA in the germline V gene. Study results and limitations: Convalescent patients had a median approximately 86% of post-vaccine SARS-CoV-2-reactive clones that were detected only after vaccination, not before it.

The chain is built from TRBV29-1 and TRBJ2-5; D not resolved. The sample in question was CD4+ T cells from blood, cultured in vitro, obtained about 7 months after SARS-CoV-2 vaccination. The receptor's source is a human donor who had recovered from COVID-19. The CDR3 is CSDHTHQETQYF. Written as DNA, the CDR3 is TGCAGCGACCACACCCACCAAGAGACCCAGTACTTC.